Many counts were recorded for the clone carrying this T cell receptor beta chain. Its specificity is not known. Germline values: CDR1 LGHDT, CDR2 YNNKEL (reference sequence). CDR3 length: 16 residues. With 4 bases removed from V and 4 bases from J, the gap between germline ends came to 18 bases. The record originates from a study of T cells in Graves' hyperthyroidism and ophthalmopathy. At the level of the study: The authors collected peripheral blood at initial diagnosis, before any treatment. Study findings and constraints: Blood held most thyroid clonotypes expanded above 0.001 frequency.

TCR beta CDR3 region amplification was performed from RNA transcripts. RT-PCR in the first round (using the HTBI primer set) targeted the TCR CDR3. TCRdb recomputed calls from the multiplex PCR reads with MiXCR, one row per CDR3 protein. The sample gives about 270,000 distinct CDR3 sequences, roughly 15% of which show up once; over 30% is in the top ten. The blood sample was taken at first hyperthyroidism diagnosis, before any ophthalmopathy symptoms. PBMCs were sourced from roughly 10 ml fresh peripheral blood. The sample comprised blood. The rearrangement links TRBV3-1 to TRBJ2-3; a possible D gene is TRBD2 (6 bases). This clonotype was sampled from a woman aged 45-65 years with Graves' hyperthyroidism that later progressed to Graves' ophthalmopathy. CDR3: CASSLRVGLGADTQYF. CDR3 sequence (DNA): TGTGCCAGCAGCCTAAGGGTGGGACTTGGGGCAGATACGCAGTATTTT.